One and the same sample provided the 32 T cell receptor beta chains below, sequenced in a study of blood T cells in healthy people across ages. Next came a second PCR, run for about 6 to 12 cycles, which used a sample-barcoded 5' primer along with a J-beta primer mix. MiXCR was run by TCRdb on the 5' RACE reads, yielding one entry per CDR3 protein. The sample records 800,000 to 1,300,000 distinct CDR3 sequences, about 23% being singletons. These records were also assigned to another study, of T cells of mothers and their children.

Sequencing input: blood. The receptors come from a girl aged 2-10 years in good health.

The V call is TRBV7-3, the J call TRBJ2-7; D is possibly TRBD2 (5 bases). The V end lost 3 bases, the J end lost 4 bases, and 16 bases lay between the germline ends. This CDR3 has 15 amino acids. Per germline, CDR1 SGHTA and CDR2 FQGTGA. CDR3 sequence (DNA): TGTGCCAGCAGCTTTGGTGGAGGCACCAGATACGAGCAGTACTTC. Translating gives CASSFGGGTRYEQYF.

For this clonotype: Its ends do not fully match the called genes, so a read error is possible. For the CDR3, the DNA is TGTGCCAGCAGTTCTTCAGGGCCGTTGCTGTTCTTC. It codes for CASSSSGPLLFF. The rearrangement links TRBV6-2 or TRBV6-3 to TRBJ2-5, with D possibly matching TRBD1 (5 bases). CDR3 length equals 12 residues. Germline V CDR1 and CDR2: MNHEY, SVGEGT.

This clonotype was counted a few times. The chain has TRBV19 and TRBJ1-4; D perhaps matches TRBD1 (5 bases). The CDR3 is made up of 14 amino acids. V lost 5 bases and J 3 bases, leaving 10 bases between the germline ends. In germline, CDR1 is LNHDA, CDR2 SQIVND (reference sequence). CDR3 in amino acids: CASSSGRSNEKLFF. CDR3 DNA sequence: TGTGCCAGTAGTTCGGGACGGTCTAATGAAAAACTGTTTTTT.

The J gene is TRBJ1-2, the V gene TRBV29-1; a possible D gene is TRBD1 (6 bases). V dropped 5 bases and J dropped 2 bases, with 12 bases sitting between them. From germline, CDR1 is SQVTM and CDR2 ANQGSEA. The length of the CDR3 is 13 residues. The CDR3 here is CSVRDKENYGYTF. In DNA, the CDR3 is TGCAGCGTTCGGGACAAAGAAAACTATGGCTACACCTTC. Full variable domain (rest looked up from reference TRBV29-1 and TRBJ1-2): SAVISQKPSRDICQRGTSLTIQCQVDSQVTMMFWYRQQPGQSLTLIATANQGSEATYESGFVIDKFPISRPNLTFSTLTVSNMSPEDSSIYLCSVRDKENYGYTFGSGTRLTVV.

The chain joins TRBV12-3 or TRBV12-4 to TRBJ1-2; D unresolved. The CDR3 sequence is 13 residues long. The ends were cut back, 5 bases at V and 5 bases at J, with 12 bases in the middle. The CDR3: CASSVDGRYGYTF. The CDR3 nucleotides are TGTGCCAGCAGTGTAGACGGGAGGTATGGCTACACCTTC.

This clonotype was detected only a few times. The chain couples TRBV29-1 to TRBJ2-2; D unresolved. Germline-derived CDR1 and CDR2 are SQVTM and ANQGSEA. CDR3 length equals 13 residues. V lost 0 bases to trimming and J lost 9 bases, with 11 bases between them. CDR3 DNA: TGCAGCGTTGAAGAGGGCCCCGCCCGGGAGCTGTTTTTT. It yields the protein CSVEEGPARELFF.

This clonotype was recorded a few times. This chain joins TRBV29-1 and TRBJ2-1; D is unresolved. This CDR3 has 11 residues. The V gene lost 5 bases and the J gene lost 0 bases, with 2 bases spanning the gap. Germline CDR1 SQVTM, CDR2 ANQGSEA. The CDR3 region is CSVFSYNEQFF. CDR3 coding DNA: TGCAGCGTTTTCTCCTACAATGAGCAGTTCTTC.

On this clonotype itself: The junction shows a germline mismatch at one end, possibly a read error. CDR3 nucleotide sequence: TGCCCCAGCAGCCAAGTCTTGGGAGGGGGCGCCGGAGAGACCCAGTACTTC. Its protein product is CPSSQVLGGGAGETQYF. The chain combines TRBV4-1 with TRBJ2-5; D is possibly TRBD1 or TRBD2 (7 bases each). The CDR3 has 17 residues. The V gene's germline CDR1 is MGHRA and CDR2 YSYEKL.

The J gene is TRBJ1-1, the V gene TRBV6-1; D call uncertain. V lost 5 bases, J lost 0 bases, and 13 bases lay in between. The length of the CDR3 is 15 residues. Germline assignment: CDR1 MNHNS and CDR2 SASEGT. The CDR3 region is CASSFAIGMNTEAFF. As DNA, the CDR3 is TGTGCCAGCAGTTTTGCGATCGGGATGAACACTGAAGCTTTCTTT.

CDR3 nucleotide sequence: TGTGCAGTAGGACTGACAGATACGCAGTATTTT. Translating gives CAVGLTDTQYF. The chain employs TRBV5-5 and TRBJ2-3, with D possibly TRBD2 on 5 matching bases. The CDR3 is 11 residues long. Germline-derived CDR1 and CDR2 are SGHKS and YYEKEE (reference sequence).

This sequence joins TRBV5-1 and TRBJ2-7, with TRBD2 matching over 7 bases. The junction had 13 bases not matched to a gene; V was cut back by 4 bases and J by 6 bases. The CDR3 extends over 15 amino acids. Germline V gives CDR1 SGHRS, CDR2 YFSETQ. The CDR3 sequence: CASSPGTTQRGEQYF. The CDR3 DNA is TGCGCCAGCAGCCCCGGGACTACCCAGCGCGGCGAGCAGTACTTC.

This clonotype was detected a few times. The chain couples TRBV27 to TRBJ2-3; tentative D call: TRBD1 (5 bases). Germline V gene data show CDR1 as MNHEY and CDR2 as SMNVEV (reference sequence). CDR3 length: 16 residues. V was trimmed by 3 bases and J by 1 base, leaving 14 bases between them. CDR3 region: CASSFTRDLGTDTQYF. CDR3 coding DNA: TGTGCCAGCAGTTTCACCAGGGATTTGGGCACAGATACGCAGTATTTT.

This sequence joins TRBV6-1 and TRBJ1-1; TRBD1 is a possible D gene (5 bases). CDR3 length: 12 amino acids. Germline assignment: CDR1 MNHNS and CDR2 SASEGT. V was clipped by 8 bases and J by 5 bases, with 12 bases between them. The DNA for the CDR3 is TGTGCCAGCCGGGGGGTTCGAACTGAAGCTTTCTTT. Its translation: CASRGVRTEAFF.

The gene calls are TRBV6-5 and TRBJ2-5; a possible D gene is TRBD2 (6 bases). V lost 5 bases and J lost 1, with 14 bases in between. CDR1 is MNHEY, CDR2 SVGAGI, per germline. The CDR3 consists of 15 residues. CDR3 in amino acids: CASSPGRDSQETQYF. The CDR3 DNA is TGTGCCAGCAGTCCCGGACGGGACTCCCAAGAGACCCAGTACTTC.

This clonotype was picked up a small number of times. The chain links TRBV9 to TRBJ2-1; 7 bases fit TRBD2. V was pared by 6 bases and J by 8 bases, with 14 bases of the junction left unmatched. Per the germline V gene, CDR1 is SGDLS and CDR2 is YYNGEE. The CDR3 loop spans 15 amino acids. The CDR3 sequence is CASNYHGRLEDEQFF. The DNA of the CDR3 is TGTGCCAGCAACTATCACGGGAGGCTCGAGGATGAGCAGTTCTTC. Drawing the rest from reference TRBV9 and TRBJ2-1, the complete variable domain is DSGVTQTPKHLITATGQRVTLRCSPRSGDLSVYWYQQSLDQGLQFLIQYYNGEERAKGNILERFSAQQFPDLHSELNLSSLELGDSALYFCASNYHGRLEDEQFFGPGTRLTVL.

CDR3 bases: TGTGCCAGCAGTTTAAGTCGAGGGTCAGAGACCCAGTACTTC. Translated: CASSLSRGSETQYF. The rearrangement uses TRBV12-3 or TRBV12-4 and TRBJ2-5, with a weak D call TRBD2 (5 bases). V dropped 2 bases and J dropped 4 bases, with 11 bases sitting between them. There are 14 residues in the CDR3.

This chain connects TRBV9 to TRBJ1-4; TRBD1 might be the D (5 bases). CDR1 is SGDLS, CDR2 YYNGEE, per germline. V was cut by 0 bases and J by 2 bases, with 8 bases left in between. The CDR3 spans 15 residues. CDR3 sequence (DNA): TGTGCCAGCAGCGTAGCTTGGGGGACTAATGAAAAACTGTTTTTT. Protein product: CASSVAWGTNEKLFF.

This chain links TRBV7-9 with TRBJ1-1; 7 bases align to TRBD1. In germline, CDR1 is SEHNR, CDR2 FQNEAQ (reference sequence). The V and J ends lost 6 bases and 3 bases, in that order; junction bases with no gene match: 7. This CDR3 is 14 amino acids long. CDR3 DNA sequence: TGTGCCAGCAGTCCAGGGGGGTTGGACACTGAAGCTTTCTTT. Translated, it gives CASSPGGLDTEAFF.

The chain uses TRBV2 and TRBJ2-5; maybe TRBD2 (6 bases). Trimming stripped 0 bases from V and 7 bases from J, with 9 bases between. There are 13 residues in the CDR3. CDR1 and CDR2 (germline): SNHLY, FYNNEI. Written as DNA, the CDR3 is TGTGCCAGCAGTGAAGCGATGGGGGGGACCCAGTACTTC. Translated: CASSEAMGGTQYF.

This clonotype was seen more than once but under ten times. This sequence joins TRBV12-3 or TRBV12-4 and TRBJ2-6, with D possibly matching TRBD1 (6 bases). The V end was cut by 3 bases, the J end by 1 base, with 10 bases between. The CDR3 totals 16 residues. As DNA, the CDR3 is TGTGCCAGCAGTTTTGCAGGGGCGTCTGGGGCCAACGTCCTGACTTTC. Translated, it gives CASSFAGASGANVLTF.

This clonotype was counted only a few times. The V and J genes are TRBV5-1 and TRBJ2-5; TRBD2 matches at 8 bases. The V segment lost 6 bases and the J segment 0 bases; nucleotides outside the gene matches: 10. The germline V gene encodes CDR1 SGHRS and CDR2 YFSETQ. This CDR3 contains 16 residues. For the CDR3, the DNA is TGCGCCAGCAAGCGGGTAGCGGGGACCAACCAAGAGACCCAGTACTTC. Residues: CASKRVAGTNQETQYF.

The V call is TRBV27, the J call TRBJ2-7; 8 bases align to TRBD1. Germline assignment: CDR1 MNHEY and CDR2 SMNVEV (reference sequence). V gave up 6 bases and J gave up 1 base; unmatched junction bases: 5. This CDR3 is built from 14 residues. The CDR3 here is CASRVGQGSYEQYF. The CDR3 DNA sequence: TGTGCCAGCAGGGTAGGACAGGGATCCTACGAGCAGTACTTC.

The V call is TRBV11-2, the J call TRBJ2-5; TRBD2 agrees at 9 bases. The CDR3 has 16 residues. J was trimmed by 5 bases and V by 0 bases; bases with no gene match: 7. In germline, CDR1 is SGHAT, CDR2 FQNNGV. CDR3 nucleotides: TGTGCCAGCAGCTTAGACGCGGGAGGGGTTGGGGAGACCCAGTACTTC. The encoded protein is CASSLDAGGVGETQYF.

This clonotype was observed a few times. The chain joins TRBV10-2 to TRBJ2-5; 8 bases align to TRBD2. Germline trimming cut 4 bases from V and 5 bases from J; bases unmatched to any gene: 9. Germline CDR1 is WSHSY and CDR2 is SAAADI. CDR3 size: 15 residues. This CDR3 is CASSAGTSTFETQYF. In DNA form, the CDR3 reads TGCGCCAGCAGTGCCGGGACTAGTACTTTTGAGACCCAGTACTTC.

This clonotype was picked up a small number of times. The V gene is TRBV11-2, the J gene TRBJ2-7, with TRBD2 matching over 8 bases. Trimming took 1 base from V and 2 from J; bases not matched to a gene: 7. From germline, CDR1 is SGHAT and CDR2 FQNNGV. This CDR3 spans 16 amino acids. The CDR3 protein is CASSLVTSGPTYEQYF. The DNA of the CDR3 is TGTGCCAGCAGCTTAGTAACTAGCGGCCCTACCTACGAGCAGTACTTC.

V and J are TRBV12-3 or TRBV12-4 and TRBJ1-2; a possible D gene is TRBD1 (5 bases). The ends were cut back, 7 bases at V and 4 bases at J, with 22 bases in the middle. This CDR3 contains 16 residues. The CDR3 here is CASTDGTTGPSYGYTF. The DNA of the CDR3 is TGTGCCAGCACCGACGGAACGACGGGACCCTCCTATGGCTACACCTTC.

In its sample, this clonotype was seen a few times. The chain links TRBV7-9 to TRBJ1-2, with a tentative D call TRBD1 (6 bases). Germline values: CDR1 SEHNR, CDR2 FQNEAQ (reference sequence). This CDR3 comprises 15 residues. Trimming stripped 1 base from V and 3 bases from J, with 12 bases between. Here the CDR3 DNA reads TGTGCCAGCAGCTTAGTCCAGGGGAGTGACTATGGCTACACCTTC. Protein sequence: CASSLVQGSDYGYTF.

This clonotype turned up a few times. The junction shows a germline mismatch at one end, possibly a read error. This rearrangement joins TRBV15 to TRBJ1-2; TRBD1 might be the D (6 bases). CDR3 length: 14 residues. In germline, CDR1 is LNHNV, CDR2 YYDKDF (reference sequence). The CDR3 bases are TGTGCCGCCAGCTCCCGCGTCTCAGGGGTCGGCTACACCTTC. It is translated as CAASSRVSGVGYTF.

The chain joins TRBV20-1 to TRBJ2-5; D is uncertain. Per germline, CDR1 DFQATT and CDR2 SNEGSKA (reference sequence). The ends were cut back, 5 bases at V and 1 base at J, with 11 bases in the middle. This CDR3 has 13 residues. CDR3 in DNA: TGCAGTGCTGTAAGGGCCCTCCAAGAGACCCAGTACTTC. The encoded protein is CSAVRALQETQYF.

This clonotype was seen ten or more times. J is TRBJ2-7 and V is TRBV6-1, with no clear D. CDR1 and CDR2 (germline): MNHNS, SASEGT. This CDR3 comprises 12 residues. V lost 3 bases and J lost 0, with 3 bases in between. The CDR3 DNA follows: TGTGCCAGCAGTGACTACTCCTACGAGCAGTACTTC. Translating gives CASSDYSYEQYF.

Comment on this clonotype: This CDR3 is missing its conserved last phenylalanine or tryptophan, likely due to a read error. The chain employs TRBV29-1 and TRBJ2-1; a weak D match, TRBD2 (7 bases). Trimming stripped 5 bases from V and 4 bases from J, with 18 bases between. Germline V gene data show CDR1 as SQVTM and CDR2 as ANQGSEA. The CDR3 is 15 amino acids. The CDR3 sequence is CSVLEGGLLYNEQFY. The DNA of the CDR3 is TGCAGCGTTCTAGAGGGGGGGCTCTTATACAATGAGCAGTTCTAC.

This clonotype was seen a few times. This chain connects TRBV5-1 to TRBJ2-1; 14 bases map to TRBD2. The CDR3 is 16 residues long. Germline V lookup: CDR1 SGHRS, CDR2 YFSETQ. The V gene end was trimmed by 0 bases and the J gene end by 8 bases; junction bases not matched to a gene: 4. The CDR3: CASSLEGLAGVDEQFF. The CDR3 nucleotides are TGCGCCAGCAGCTTGGAGGGACTAGCGGGAGTCGATGAGCAGTTCTTC.